Listed below are T cell receptor beta chains from one sample, sequenced in a study of post-analysis software for immune sequencing data. TCRdb recomputed calls from the PCR reads with MiXCR, one row per CDR3 protein. The table includes approximately 260,000 distinct CDR3 sequences, 35% to 40% detected once. Material for sequencing was blood. These receptors all stem from a girl aged 5-17 years with multiple sclerosis. The CDR3 runs from the conserved cysteine through the conserved F or W. The D gene is left open where the match is weak. For some rows the clone size is stated as once, few or many, or as a class when expanded; others skip it.

abundance,j_gene,d_gene,v_gene,len,CDR3aa,CDR3nt
many,TRBJ2-2,NA,TRBV18,15,CASSPREANTGELFF,TGTGCCAGCTCACCACGGGAAGCGAACACCGGGGAGCTGTTTTTT
many,TRBJ1-2,TRBD1,TRBV29-1,16,CSVEDPLGTGDYGYTF,TGCAGCGTTGAAGATCCTCTAGGGACAGGCGATTATGGCTACACCTTC
many,TRBJ1-6,NA,TRBV4-1,15,CASSVARESPSPLHF,TGCGCCAGCAGCGTGGCGAGGGAGTCTCCTTCACCCCTCCACTTT
NA,TRBJ2-1,TRBD2,TRBV5-1,14,CASRRLAGTLEQFF,TGCGCCAGCAGGCGACTAGCGGGAACCCTTGAGCAGTTCTTC
many,TRBJ1-2,NA,TRBV6-1,10,CASRGVGYTF,TGTGCCAGCAGAGGGGTCGGCTACACCTTC
many,TRBJ2-1,NA,TRBV12-3/TRBV12-4,11,CASSLSGTGFF,TGTGCCAGCAGTTTAAGCGGCACGGGGTTCTTC
many,TRBJ2-5,TRBD1,TRBV7-2,12,CASLGQKETQYF,TGTGCCAGCCTGGGACAGAAAGAGACCCAGTACTTC
NA,TRBJ2-1,TRBD1,TRBV10-3,17,CAISFNPGQGPSNEQCF,TGTGCCATCAGTTTTAATCCCGGACAGGGGCCGTCCAATGAGCAGTGCTTC
NA,TRBJ2-1,TRBD2,TRBV6-2/TRBV6-3,16,CASTQSGGGSYNEQFF,TGTGCCAGCACCCAGAGTGGCGGGGGCTCCTACAATGAGCAGTTCTTC
many,TRBJ1-2,NA,TRBV5-1,11,CASSPDIGYTF,TGCGCCAGCAGCCCCGACATAGGCTACACCTTC
many,TRBJ1-2,NA,TRBV12-3/TRBV12-4,14,CASSLGSGNHGYTF,TGTGCCAGCAGTTTAGGTTCAGGGAATCATGGCTACACCTTC
NA,TRBJ1-1,NA,TRBV5-1,17,CASSLIGFPGENTEAFF,TGCGCCAGCAGCTTGATCGGTTTCCCAGGGGAGAACACTGAAGCTTTCTTT
NA,TRBJ1-1,TRBD1,TRBV29-1,14,CSVEEGTGLTEAFF,TGCAGCGTTGAAGAAGGGACAGGGTTGACTGAAGCTTTCTTT
NA,TRBJ2-7,NA,TRBV7-2,13,CASSLDQFYEQYF,TGTGCCAGCAGCTTAGACCAGTTCTACGAGCAGTACTTC
NA,TRBJ2-2,NA,TRBV18,16,CANSPVENANTGELFF,TGTGCCAACTCACCAGTGGAGAACGCGAACACCGGGGAGCTGTTTTTT
many,TRBJ2-3,NA,TRBV20-1,11,CSAKLADTQYF,TGCAGTGCCAAGCTAGCAGATACGCAGTATTTT
few,TRBJ2-2,NA,TRBV19,12,CASSPYTGELFF,TGTGCCAGTAGTCCGTACACCGGGGAGCTGTTTTTT
NA,TRBJ2-2,NA,TRBV20-1,11,CSAGGTGELFF,TGCAGTGCTGGGGGTACCGGGGAGCTGTTTTTT
many,TRBJ1-5,NA,TRBV20-1,12,CSAQGGNQPQHF,TGCAGTGCACAAGGTGGCAATCAGCCCCAGCATTTT
many,TRBJ2-5,TRBD1,TRBV27,15,CASSPRDRVPETQYF,TGTGCCAGCAGTCCCCGGGACAGGGTGCCCGAGACCCAGTACTTC
many,TRBJ1-2,TRBD1,TRBV10-3,15,CAISDVQGADYGYTF,TGTGCCATCAGTGATGTTCAGGGGGCGGACTATGGCTACACCTTC
NA,TRBJ1-5,NA,TRBV6-1,16,CASNEAVLGYNQPQHF,TGTGCCAGCAATGAAGCCGTGTTGGGATACAATCAGCCCCAGCATTTT
NA,TRBJ2-5,NA,TRBV20-1,15,CSARAPGRRQETQYF,TGCAGTGCTAGAGCCCCCGGACGGCGCCAAGAGACCCAGTACTTC
many,TRBJ1-1,NA,TRBV6-6,14,CASVTRGGLGEAFF,TGTGCCAGCGTTACCAGGGGTGGACTAGGTGAAGCTTTCTTT
once,TRBJ2-3,NA,TRBV18,13,CASSPPMTDTQYF,TGTGCCAGCTCACCCCCGATGACAGATACGCAGTATTTT
NA,TRBJ2-7,NA,TRBV9,14,CASNAGTARYEQYF,TGTGCCAGCAACGCTGGGACGGCGCGCTACGAGCAGTACTTC
many,TRBJ2-1,TRBD1,TRBV20-1,13,CSGLQGDHNEQFF,TGCAGTGGCCTCCAGGGGGACCACAATGAGCAGTTCTTC
NA,TRBJ1-3,TRBD1,TRBV5-1,16,CASSLTRQGDGNTIYF,TGCGCCAGCAGCTTGACTCGGCAGGGGGACGGAAACACCATATATTTT
many,TRBJ2-5,TRBD1,TRBV7-9,14,CASSSTGGGAKKYF,TGTGCCAGCAGCTCGACAGGGGGCGGCGCGAAAAAGTACTTC
once,TRBJ2-7,TRBD1,TRBV24-1,16,CATSDSGTGEAYEQYF,TGTGCCACCAGTGATTCCGGGACAGGGGAGGCCTACGAGCAGTACTTC
NA,TRBJ1-5,NA,TRBV6-1,13,CASKEGSREPQHF,TGTGCCAGCAAGGAGGGGTCGCGGGAGCCCCAGCATTTT
NA,TRBJ1-2,NA,TRBV13,15,CASSRDRTSPYGYTF,TGTGCCAGCAGCCGGGACCGCACCTCCCCATATGGCTACACCTTC
NA,TRBJ1-2,NA,TRBV20-1,13,CSARDSGLRGYTF,TGCAGTGCTAGAGATTCGGGTTTACGGGGCTACACCTTC
many,TRBJ2-1,NA,TRBV20-1,16,CSASPPRADSYNEQFF,TGCAGTGCTAGCCCCCCCCGAGCGGACTCCTACAATGAGCAGTTCTTC
NA,TRBJ2-7,NA,TRBV15,14,CATSREPQGYEQYF,TGTGCCACCAGCAGAGAACCTCAGGGCTACGAGCAGTACTTC
many,TRBJ1-2,NA,TRBV29-1,14,CSVREDSHLGGYTF,TGCAGCGTTAGAGAAGACAGCCACCTCGGGGGCTACACCTTC
many,TRBJ2-1,TRBD2,TRBV2,16,CASSPRVAGGPDEQFF,TGTGCCAGCTCCCCCCGGGTAGCGGGGGGGCCGGATGAGCAGTTCTTC
NA,TRBJ1-1,NA,TRBV10-3,12,CAIRGTDTEAFF,TGTGCCATCAGGGGGACGGACACTGAAGCTTTCTTT
many,TRBJ2-3,NA,TRBV3-1,11,CASTGTDTQYF,TGTGCCAGCACCGGCACAGATACGCAGTATTTT
NA,TRBJ2-1,NA,TRBV6-2/TRBV6-3,16,CASSFTSGTIYNEQFF,TGTGCCAGCAGCTTCACGTCCGGGACAATCTACAATGAGCAGTTCTTC
many,TRBJ1-4,NA,TRBV5-1,15,CASSLATATNEKLFF,TGCGCCAGCAGCTTGGCGACGGCAACTAATGAAAAACTGTTTTTT